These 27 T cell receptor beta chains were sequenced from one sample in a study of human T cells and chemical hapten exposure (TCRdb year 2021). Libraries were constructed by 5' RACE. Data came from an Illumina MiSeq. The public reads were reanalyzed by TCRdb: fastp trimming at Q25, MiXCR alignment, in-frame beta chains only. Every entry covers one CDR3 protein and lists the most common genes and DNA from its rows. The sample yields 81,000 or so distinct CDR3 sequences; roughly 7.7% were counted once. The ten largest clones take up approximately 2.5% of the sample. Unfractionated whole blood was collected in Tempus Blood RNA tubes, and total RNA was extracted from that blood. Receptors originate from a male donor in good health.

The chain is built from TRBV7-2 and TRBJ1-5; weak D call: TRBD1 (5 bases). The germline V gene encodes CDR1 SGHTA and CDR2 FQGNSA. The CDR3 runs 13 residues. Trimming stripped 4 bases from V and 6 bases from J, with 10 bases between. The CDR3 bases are TGTGCCAGCAGCTCCCAGGGAGTTCAGCCCCAGCATTTT. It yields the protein CASSSQGVQPQHF.

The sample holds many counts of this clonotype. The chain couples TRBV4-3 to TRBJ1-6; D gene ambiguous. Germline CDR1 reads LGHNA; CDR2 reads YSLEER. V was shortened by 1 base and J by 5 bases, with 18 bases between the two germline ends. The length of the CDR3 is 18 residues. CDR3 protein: CASSQGVGPRIDNSPLHF. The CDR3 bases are TGCGCCAGCAGCCAAGGTGTCGGACCTCGTATCGATAATTCACCCCTCCACTTT.

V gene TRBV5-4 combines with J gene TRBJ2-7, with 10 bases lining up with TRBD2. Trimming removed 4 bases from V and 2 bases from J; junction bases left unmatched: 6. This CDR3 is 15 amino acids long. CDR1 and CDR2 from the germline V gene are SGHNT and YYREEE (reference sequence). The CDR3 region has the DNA TGTGCCAGCAGCACATCGGGACTAGCGACCTACGAGCAGTACTTC. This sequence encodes CASSTSGLATYEQYF.

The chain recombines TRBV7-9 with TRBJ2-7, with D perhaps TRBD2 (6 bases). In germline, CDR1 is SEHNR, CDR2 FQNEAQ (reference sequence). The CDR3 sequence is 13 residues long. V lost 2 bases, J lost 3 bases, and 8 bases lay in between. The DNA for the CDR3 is TGTGCCAGCAGCTTAATTAGCGGCTACGAGCAGTACTTC. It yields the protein CASSLISGYEQYF.

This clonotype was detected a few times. The CDR3 protein is CSVAVQGDSNQPQHF. Here the CDR3 DNA reads TGCAGCGTTGCGGTTCAAGGGGATAGCAATCAGCCCCAGCATTTT. The gene calls are TRBV29-1 and TRBJ1-5; possible D gene TRBD1, 5 bases. Germline loops: CDR1 SQVTM, CDR2 ANQGSEA. The CDR3 covers 15 residues. Trimming pared 4 bases from V and 0 bases from J, leaving 13 bases between. The whole variable domain, remainder taken from reference TRBV29-1 and TRBJ1-5, is SAVISQKPSRDICQRGTSLTIQCQVDSQVTMMFWYRQQPGQSLTLIATANQGSEATYESGFVIDKFPISRPNLTFSTLTVSNMSPEDSSIYLCSVAVQGDSNQPQHFGDGTRLSIL.

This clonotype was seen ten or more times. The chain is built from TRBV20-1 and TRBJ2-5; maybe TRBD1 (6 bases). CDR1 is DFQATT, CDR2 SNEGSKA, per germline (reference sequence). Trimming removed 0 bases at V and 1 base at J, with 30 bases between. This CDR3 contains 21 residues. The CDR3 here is CSARDSWQGRQAPRPQETQYF. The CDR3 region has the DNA TGCAGTGCTAGAGACAGTTGGCAGGGAAGACAGGCGCCCCGTCCCCAAGAGACCCAGTACTTC.

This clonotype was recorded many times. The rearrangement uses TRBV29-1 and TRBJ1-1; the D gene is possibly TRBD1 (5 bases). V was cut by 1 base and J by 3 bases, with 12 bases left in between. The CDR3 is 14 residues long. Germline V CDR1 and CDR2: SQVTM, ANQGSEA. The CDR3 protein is CSVEVRAGDTEAFF. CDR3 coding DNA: TGCAGCGTTGAAGTGAGGGCGGGGGACACTGAAGCTTTCTTT.

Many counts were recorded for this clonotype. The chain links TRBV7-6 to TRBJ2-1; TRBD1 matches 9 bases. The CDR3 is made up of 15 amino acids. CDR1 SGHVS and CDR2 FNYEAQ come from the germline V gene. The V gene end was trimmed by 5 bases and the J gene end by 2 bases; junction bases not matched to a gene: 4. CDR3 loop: CASSHGQGPYNEQFF. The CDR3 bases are TGTGCCAGCAGCCATGGACAGGGGCCCTACAATGAGCAGTTCTTC.

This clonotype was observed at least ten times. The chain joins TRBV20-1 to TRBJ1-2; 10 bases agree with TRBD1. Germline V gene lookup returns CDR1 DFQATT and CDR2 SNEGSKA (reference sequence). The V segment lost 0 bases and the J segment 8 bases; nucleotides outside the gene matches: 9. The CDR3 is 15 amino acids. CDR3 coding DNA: TGCAGTGCTAGAGACCGGGACAGGGGAGGATGGGGCTACACCTTC. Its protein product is CSARDRDRGGWGYTF.

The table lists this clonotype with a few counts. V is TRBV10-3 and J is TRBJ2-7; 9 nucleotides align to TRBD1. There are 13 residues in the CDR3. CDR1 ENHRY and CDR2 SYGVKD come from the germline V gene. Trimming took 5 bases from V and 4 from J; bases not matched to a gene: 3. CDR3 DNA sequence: TGTGCCATCAGTTCGGGACAGGGATACGAGCAGTACTTC. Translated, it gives CAISSGQGYEQYF.

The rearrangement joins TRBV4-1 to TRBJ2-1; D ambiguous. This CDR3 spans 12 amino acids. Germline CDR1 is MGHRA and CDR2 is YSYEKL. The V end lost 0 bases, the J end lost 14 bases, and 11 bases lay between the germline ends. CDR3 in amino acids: CASSQEKGKKFF. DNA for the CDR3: TGCGCCAGCAGCCAAGAGAAGGGCAAGAAGTTCTTC.

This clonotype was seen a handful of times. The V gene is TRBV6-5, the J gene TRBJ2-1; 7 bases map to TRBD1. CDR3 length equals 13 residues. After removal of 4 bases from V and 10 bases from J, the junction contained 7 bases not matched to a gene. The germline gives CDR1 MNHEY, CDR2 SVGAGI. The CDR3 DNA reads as TGTGCCAGCAGTTTCACCCGGGACAGAGAGCAGTTCTTC. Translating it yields CASSFTRDREQFF.

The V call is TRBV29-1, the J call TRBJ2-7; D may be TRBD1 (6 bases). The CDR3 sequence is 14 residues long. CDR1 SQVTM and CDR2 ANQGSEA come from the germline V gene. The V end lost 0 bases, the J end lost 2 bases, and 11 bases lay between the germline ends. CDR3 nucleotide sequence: TGCAGCGTTGAAGAAGGCAGGGGACCCTACGAGCAGTACTTC. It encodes CSVEEGRGPYEQYF.

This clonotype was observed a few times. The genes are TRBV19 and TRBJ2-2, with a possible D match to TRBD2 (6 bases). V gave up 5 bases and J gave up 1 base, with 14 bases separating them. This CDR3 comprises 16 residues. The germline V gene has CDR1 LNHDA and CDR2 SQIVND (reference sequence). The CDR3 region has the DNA TGTGCCAGTAGTGTTAGCGGACGTTTGAACACCGGGGAGCTGTTTTTT. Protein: CASSVSGRLNTGELFF. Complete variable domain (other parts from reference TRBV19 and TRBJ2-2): DGGITQSPKYLFRKEGQNVTLSCEQNLNHDAMYWYRQDPGQGLRLIYYSQIVNDFQKGDIAEGYSVSREKKESFPLTVTSAQKNPTAFYLCASSVSGRLNTGELFFGEGSRLTVL.

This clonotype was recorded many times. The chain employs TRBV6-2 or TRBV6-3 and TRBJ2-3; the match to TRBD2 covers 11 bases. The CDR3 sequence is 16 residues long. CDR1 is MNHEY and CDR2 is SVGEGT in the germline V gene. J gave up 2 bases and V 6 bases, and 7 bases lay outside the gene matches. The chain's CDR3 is CASRISSGGNTDTQYF. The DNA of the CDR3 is TGTGCCAGCAGAATTTCTAGCGGGGGGAACACAGATACGCAGTATTTT.

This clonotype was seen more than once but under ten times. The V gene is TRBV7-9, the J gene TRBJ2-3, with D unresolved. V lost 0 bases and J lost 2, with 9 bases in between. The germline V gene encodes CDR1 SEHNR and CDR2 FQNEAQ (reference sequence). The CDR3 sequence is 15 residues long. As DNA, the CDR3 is TGTGCCAGCAGCTTAGCGGAAGGTACCACAGATACGCAGTATTTT. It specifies CASSLAEGTTDTQYF.

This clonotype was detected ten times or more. The CDR3 region is CASSPRGSGSYEQFF. CDR3 in DNA: TGTGCCAGCAGCCCCCGGGGTAGCGGGAGCTATGAGCAGTTCTTC. The rearrangement joins TRBV13 to TRBJ2-1; 9 nucleotides align to TRBD2. Looked up from germline, CDR1 is PRHDT and CDR2 is FYEKMQ (reference sequence). CDR3 length: 15 residues. Unmatched junction bases numbered 10, after V lost 5 bases and J lost 8 bases.

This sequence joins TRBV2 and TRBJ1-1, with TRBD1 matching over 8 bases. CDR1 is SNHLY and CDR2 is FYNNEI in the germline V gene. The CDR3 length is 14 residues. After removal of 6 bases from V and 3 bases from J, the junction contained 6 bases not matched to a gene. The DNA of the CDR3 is TGTGCCAGCAGCCAAACAGGGGGTTACACTGAAGCTTTCTTT. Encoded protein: CASSQTGGYTEAFF.

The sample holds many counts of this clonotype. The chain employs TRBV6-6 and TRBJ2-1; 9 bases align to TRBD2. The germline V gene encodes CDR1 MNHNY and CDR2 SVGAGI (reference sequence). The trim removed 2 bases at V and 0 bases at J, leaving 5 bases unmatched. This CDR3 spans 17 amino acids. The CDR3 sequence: CASSYISGGYSYNEQFF. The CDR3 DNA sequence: TGTGCCAGCAGTTACATCAGCGGGGGGTACTCCTACAATGAGCAGTTCTTC.

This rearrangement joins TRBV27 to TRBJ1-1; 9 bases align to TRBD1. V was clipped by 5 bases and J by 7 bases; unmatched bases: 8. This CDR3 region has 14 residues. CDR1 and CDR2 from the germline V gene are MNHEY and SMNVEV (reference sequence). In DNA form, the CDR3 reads TGTGCCAGCAGTCAAGGGACAGGGATTGGTGAAGCTTTCTTT. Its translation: CASSQGTGIGEAFF.

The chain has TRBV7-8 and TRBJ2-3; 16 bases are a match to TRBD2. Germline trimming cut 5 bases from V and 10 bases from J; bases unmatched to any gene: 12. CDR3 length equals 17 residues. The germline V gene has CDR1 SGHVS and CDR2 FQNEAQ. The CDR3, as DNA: TGTGCCAGCAGCCCGTGGGGACTAGCGGGGGGGCCTAATGCGCAGTATTTT. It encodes CASSPWGLAGGPNAQYF.

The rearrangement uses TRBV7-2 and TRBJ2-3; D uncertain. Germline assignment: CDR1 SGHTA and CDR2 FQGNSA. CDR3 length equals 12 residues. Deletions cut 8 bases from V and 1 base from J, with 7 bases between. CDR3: CASGDRTDTQYF. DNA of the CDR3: TGTGCCAGCGGTGACCGCACAGATACGCAGTATTTT.

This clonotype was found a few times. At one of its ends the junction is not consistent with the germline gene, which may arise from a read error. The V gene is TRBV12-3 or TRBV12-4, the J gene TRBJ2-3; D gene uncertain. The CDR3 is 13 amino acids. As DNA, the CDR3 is TGTGCCAGCAGCCCAACCCTCACAAATACGCAGTATTTT. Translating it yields CASSPTLTNTQYF.

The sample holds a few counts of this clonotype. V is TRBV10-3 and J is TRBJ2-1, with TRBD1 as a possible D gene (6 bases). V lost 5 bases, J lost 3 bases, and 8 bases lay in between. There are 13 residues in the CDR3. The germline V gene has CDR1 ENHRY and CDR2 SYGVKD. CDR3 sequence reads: CAISPTGYNEQFF. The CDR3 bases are TGTGCCATCAGTCCGACAGGCTACAATGAGCAGTTCTTC.

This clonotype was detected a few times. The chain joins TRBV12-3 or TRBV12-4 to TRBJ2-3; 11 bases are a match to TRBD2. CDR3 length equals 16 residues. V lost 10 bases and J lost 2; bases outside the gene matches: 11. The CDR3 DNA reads TGTGCCACCGCGGTCACTAGCGGGGGTTCCACAGATACGCAGTATTTT. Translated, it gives CATAVTSGGSTDTQYF.

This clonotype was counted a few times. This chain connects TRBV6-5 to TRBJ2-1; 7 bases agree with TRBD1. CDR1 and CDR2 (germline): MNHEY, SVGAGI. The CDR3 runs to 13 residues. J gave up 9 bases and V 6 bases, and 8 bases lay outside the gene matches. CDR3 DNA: TGTGCCAGCAGAACGACAGGGTTGGCTGAGCAGTTCTTC. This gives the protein CASRTTGLAEQFF.

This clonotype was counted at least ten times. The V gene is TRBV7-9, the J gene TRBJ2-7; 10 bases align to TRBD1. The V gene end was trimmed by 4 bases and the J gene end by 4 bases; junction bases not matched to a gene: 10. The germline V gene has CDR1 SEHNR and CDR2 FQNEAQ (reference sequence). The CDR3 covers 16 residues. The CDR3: CASSSRMDRGEYEQYF. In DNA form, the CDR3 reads TGTGCCAGCAGCTCCCGGATGGACAGGGGGGAATACGAGCAGTACTTC.